This T cell receptor (beta chain) comes out of a study of blood T cell repertoires in COVID-19. Looking at the study overall: Nucleic acid was either cDNA or gDNA, and it came from T cells, B-cell-depleted T cells, or PBMCs.

Assay: immunoSEQ multiplex PCR; the TCRdb copy retains only in-frame clones and omits some. The sample has around 130,000 clones; 88% are singletons. The Seattle site enrolled patients during active infection and followed them longitudinally. The CDR3 covers 16 residues. Looked up from germline, CDR1 is SGHKS and CDR2 is YYEKEE (reference sequence). Trimming removed 2 bases from V and 0 bases from J, with 13 bases in between. V gene TRBV5-5 combines with J gene TRBJ2-3, with a weak D call TRBD2 (5 bases). Sequencing was carried out using peripheral blood. This clonotype was sampled from a human donor with COVID-19, enrolled during active disease. The donor label of this sample is uncertain. The CDR3 loop is CASSLGSDYSTDTQYF. The CDR3 DNA reads TGTGCCAGCAGCTTAGGAAGCGACTATAGCACAGATACGCAGTATTTT.